The 21 T cell receptor beta chains below come from one sample, sequenced in a study of T cell responses to AZD1222 COVID-19 vaccine. The protocol was immunoSEQ multiplex PCR, while the TCRdb copy is restricted to in-frame clones and leaves out a portion. The data hold more than 85,000 clones, with approximately 91% observed a single time. The sequenced sample was peripheral blood, obtained 28 days after the second AZD1222 dose. Receptor source: an adult who received the AZD1222 COVID-19 vaccine.

This chain connects TRBV30 to TRBJ1-3; TRBD1 matches at 9 bases. CDR1 and CDR2 (germline): GTSNPN, SVGIG (reference sequence). Trimming cost V 4 bases and J 2 bases; bases outside gene matches: 9. This CDR3 is built from 16 residues. As DNA, the CDR3 is TGTGCCTGGACCAGAACAGGGGGCTTTACTGGAAACACCATATATTTT. Its protein product is CAWTRTGGFTGNTIYF.

Only a few counts were recorded for this clone. The chain recombines TRBV6-4 with TRBJ2-3, with D tentatively TRBD1 (6 bases). Trimming took 0 bases from V and 2 from J, leaving 12 bases between them. The CDR3 is made up of 16 amino acids. CDR1 is MRHNA and CDR2 is SNTAGT in the germline V gene. The CDR3 DNA reads TGTGCCAGCAGTGACTCATCCCAGGGGACCACAGATACGCAGTATTTT. Its protein product is CASSDSSQGTTDTQYF.

V and J are TRBV6-2 or TRBV6-3 and TRBJ1-4; the match to TRBD1 covers 9 bases. V shed 5 bases and J 9 bases; nucleotides not matched to a gene: 13. This CDR3 has 16 residues. In germline, CDR1 is MNHEY, CDR2 SVGEGT. The CDR3 protein is CASSQPPGQGDKKLFF. The CDR3 DNA follows: TGTGCCAGCAGTCAACCACCGGGACAGGGAGATAAAAAACTGTTTTTT.

The chain employs TRBV6-1 and TRBJ2-7; 10 bases are a match to TRBD1. CDR1 MNHNS and CDR2 SASEGT come from the germline V gene. After removal of 0 bases from V and 1 base from J, the junction contained 3 bases not matched to a gene. CDR3 size: 16 residues. CDR3 protein: CASSEAWGQGSYEQYF. The CDR3 bases are TGTGCCAGCAGTGAAGCGTGGGGACAGGGGTCCTACGAGCAGTACTTC.

The rearrangement links TRBV19 to TRBJ2-7; D uncertain. Germline lookup yields CDR1 LNHDA and CDR2 SQIVND (reference sequence). There are 13 residues in the CDR3. V was pared by 6 bases and J by 0 bases, with 9 bases between. The CDR3 sequence is CASSGLGSYEQYF. Written as DNA, the CDR3 is TGTGCCAGTAGCGGGTTGGGCTCCTACGAGCAGTACTTC.

This chain connects TRBV29-1 to TRBJ1-2; perhaps TRBD1 as D (6 bases). Germline lookup yields CDR1 SQVTM and CDR2 ANQGSEA. V was pared by 5 bases and J by 4 bases, with 17 bases between. The CDR3 has 14 amino acids. The CDR3 spells CSVREDSHGYGYTF. In DNA, the CDR3 is TGCAGCGTTCGGGAGGACAGCCACGGCTATGGCTACACCTTC.

J is TRBJ2-7 and V is TRBV5-4; the D gene is possibly TRBD2 (6 bases). The germline CDR1 and CDR2 sequences are SGHNT and YYREEE (reference sequence). The CDR3 loop spans 15 amino acids. Trimming removed 1 base from V and 0 bases from J, with 11 bases in between. The CDR3 DNA is TGTGCCAGCAGCTTGTGGGCGGGACCCTCCTACGAGCAGTACTTC. It codes for CASSLWAGPSYEQYF.

The V call is TRBV11-3, the J call TRBJ2-7; 9 positions match TRBD1. The CDR3 extends over 14 amino acids. Germline V lookup: CDR1 SGHNT, CDR2 YENEEA. The V segment lost 3 bases and the J segment 5 bases; nucleotides outside the gene matches: 5. CDR3 in amino acids: CASSLGQGVDEQYF. CDR3 nucleotide sequence: TGTGCCAGCAGCTTGGGACAGGGTGTCGACGAGCAGTACTTC.

This sequence joins TRBV7-9 and TRBJ1-2; possible D gene TRBD1, 6 bases. CDR1 SEHNR and CDR2 FQNEAQ come from the germline V gene (reference sequence). The CDR3 sequence is 15 residues long. V gave up 1 base and J gave up 3 bases, with 12 bases separating them. CDR3 residues: CASSLGQVAHYGYTF. In DNA, the CDR3 is TGTGCCAGCAGCTTAGGACAGGTCGCCCACTATGGCTACACCTTC.

The chain links TRBV21-1 to TRBJ2-4. TRBV21-1 is an annotated pseudogene. This CDR3 has 12 residues. The CDR3 sequence: CAAQPVKNIQYF. CDR3 coding DNA: TGTGCCGCCCAGCCCGTGAAAAACATTCAGTACTTC.

The chain uses TRBV7-3 and TRBJ2-3; no clear D gene. Germline CDR1 and CDR2: SGHTA and FQGTGA. CDR3 length: 14 residues. V lost 3 bases to trimming and J lost 6 bases, with 13 bases between them. CDR3 in amino acids: CASSFYGPDDTQYF. CDR3 nucleotides: TGTGCCAGCAGCTTCTATGGTCCCGACGATACGCAGTATTTT.

The rearrangement uses TRBV4-1 and TRBJ1-4, with D possibly being TRBD1 (5 bases). The germline gives CDR1 MGHRA, CDR2 YSYEKL. The CDR3 runs 15 residues. The ends were cut back, 2 bases at V and 3 bases at J, with 10 bases in the middle. The CDR3 loop reads CASSQWGLPNEKLFF. The CDR3 nucleotides are TGCGCCAGCAGCCAATGGGGACTTCCTAATGAAAAACTGTTTTTT.

V and J are TRBV2 and TRBJ1-3; TRBD1 might be the D (5 bases). CDR3 length: 15 amino acids. Germline lookup yields CDR1 SNHLY and CDR2 FYNNEI. V shed 7 bases and J shed 3 bases, with 16 bases lying between them. This CDR3 is CASTPDREYGNTIYF. In nucleotides, the CDR3 is TGTGCCAGCACTCCTGACAGAGAATATGGAAACACCATATATTTT. The full variable domain, with the rest looked up from reference TRBV2 and TRBJ1-3, is EPEVTQTPSHQVTQMGQEVILRCVPISNHLYFYWYRQILGQKVEFLVSFYNNEISEKSEIFDDQFSVERPDGSNFTLKIRSTKLEDSAMYFCASTPDREYGNTIYFGEGSWLTVV.

This clone has a handful of counts. The CDR3 region is CASSQDHGTPYEQYF. Here the CDR3 DNA reads TGCGCCAGCAGCCAAGATCATGGGACACCATACGAGCAGTACTTC. V usage is TRBV4-1 and J usage is TRBJ2-7, with D possibly matching TRBD1 (6 bases). There are 15 residues in the CDR3. The germline gives CDR1 MGHRA, CDR2 YSYEKL. V lost 0 bases, J lost 4 bases, and 13 bases lay in between.

The J gene is TRBJ2-3, the V gene TRBV30; TRBD2 is a possible D gene (6 bases). The CDR3 consists of 14 residues. The germline V gene encodes CDR1 GTSNPN and CDR2 SVGIG (reference sequence). V was shortened by 4 bases and J by 3 bases, with 14 bases between the two germline ends. In DNA form, the CDR3 reads TGTGCCTGGAAGATAGGCGGAGGGACAGATACGCAGTATTTT. This gives the protein CAWKIGGGTDTQYF.

The chain links TRBV2 to TRBJ2-7; D gene unclear. Germline lookup yields CDR1 SNHLY and CDR2 FYNNEI. The CDR3 extends over 11 amino acids. V was pared by 6 bases and J by 5 bases, with 8 bases between. The CDR3 region has the DNA TGTGCCAGCAGGGCTGGGGACGAGCAGTACTTC. This gives the protein CASRAGDEQYF.

J is TRBJ2-1 and V is TRBV6-1; D not resolved. The V gene's germline CDR1 is MNHNS and CDR2 SASEGT. The CDR3 spans 11 residues. V gave up 2 bases and J gave up 7 bases, with 3 bases separating them. The CDR3 sequence: CASSERNEQFF. The CDR3 region has the DNA TGTGCCAGCAGTGAAAGAAATGAGCAGTTCTTC.

The chain couples TRBV19 to TRBJ1-2; D remains ambiguous. Germline lookup yields CDR1 LNHDA and CDR2 SQIVND (reference sequence). V was shortened by 3 bases and J by 2 bases, with 16 bases between the two germline ends. The CDR3 runs 16 residues. The CDR3: CASSMKAVYGNYGYTF. CDR3 coding DNA: TGTGCCAGTAGTATGAAGGCCGTTTACGGAAACTATGGCTACACCTTC.

The chain couples TRBV4-1 to TRBJ2-1; D not resolved. Deletions cut 3 bases from V and 0 bases from J, with 3 bases between. This CDR3 is built from 13 residues. CDR1 MGHRA and CDR2 YSYEKL come from the germline V gene. CDR3 DNA: TGCGCCAGCAGCCACTTCTCCTACAATGAGCAGTTCTTC. Translated: CASSHFSYNEQFF.

The chain is built from TRBV3-1 (or the pseudogene TRBV3-2) and TRBJ2-1; a possible D gene is TRBD2 (6 bases). Germline V lookup: CDR1 LGHDT, CDR2 YNNKEL (reference sequence). There are 14 residues in the CDR3. Trimming shortened V by 1 base and J by 6 bases, and 10 bases separated the two germline ends. The CDR3 reads CASSQVRGGNEQFF. CDR3 DNA: TGTGCCAGCAGCCAAGTTAGGGGAGGCAATGAGCAGTTCTTC.

The chain recombines TRBV28 with TRBJ2-7; unclear D gene. V lost 7 bases, J lost 2 bases, and 9 bases lay in between. There are 12 residues in the CDR3. Germline lookup yields CDR1 MDHEN and CDR2 SYDVKM. The CDR3 spells CASTDKAYEQYF. DNA of the CDR3: TGTGCCAGCACTGACAAAGCCTACGAGCAGTACTTC.